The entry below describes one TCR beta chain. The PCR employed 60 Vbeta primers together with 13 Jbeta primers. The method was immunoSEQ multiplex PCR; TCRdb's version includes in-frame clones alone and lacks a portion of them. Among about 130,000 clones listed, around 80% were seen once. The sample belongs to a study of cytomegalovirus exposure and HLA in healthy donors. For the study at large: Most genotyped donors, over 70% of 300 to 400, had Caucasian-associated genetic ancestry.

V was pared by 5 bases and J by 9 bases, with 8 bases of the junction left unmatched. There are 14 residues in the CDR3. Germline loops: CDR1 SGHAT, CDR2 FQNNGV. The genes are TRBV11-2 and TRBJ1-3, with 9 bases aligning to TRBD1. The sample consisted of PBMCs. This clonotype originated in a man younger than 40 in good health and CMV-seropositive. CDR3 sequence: CASSPPGQGGTIYF. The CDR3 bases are TGTGCCAGCAGCCCTCCGGGACAGGGAGGCACCATATATTTT.